This T cell receptor (beta chain) was identified in a study of OX40 agonist ivuxolimab in advanced cancers. Looking at the study overall: Patients enrolled in dose escalation were diagnosed with hepatocellular carcinoma, melanoma, renal cell or head and neck cancer. People who had prior anti-PD-1, anti-PD-L1 or anti-CTLA-4 therapy could take part, and around 40% had some.

Study conclusions and caveats: Average numbers of expanded clones were greater in CD8+ T cells than in CD4+. Clonal expansion in partial responders at 0.1-3.0 mg/kg ranked among the lowest.

The ends were cut back, 2 bases at V and 1 base at J, with 6 bases in the middle. The CDR3 has 13 amino acids. From germline, CDR1 is SGHNT and CDR2 YYREEE (reference sequence). For this clone: Its matching antigen is unknown.

Profiled with immunoSEQ multiplex PCR; TCRdb holds only in-frame clones, not every one. The data contain 50,000 or so clones, about 78% of them singletons. This sequence was found in an adult with an advanced solid tumor such as melanoma, head and neck, liver or kidney cancer. This chain uses TRBV5-4 with TRBJ1-1, with D perhaps TRBD1 (5 bases). This specimen consisted of CD4+ or CD8+ T cells sorted from blood, obtained in a trial of the OX40 agonist ivuxolimab. The CDR3 loop reads CASSLQENTEAFF. DNA of the CDR3: TGTGCCAGCAGCTTACAGGAGAACACTGAAGCTTTCTTT.